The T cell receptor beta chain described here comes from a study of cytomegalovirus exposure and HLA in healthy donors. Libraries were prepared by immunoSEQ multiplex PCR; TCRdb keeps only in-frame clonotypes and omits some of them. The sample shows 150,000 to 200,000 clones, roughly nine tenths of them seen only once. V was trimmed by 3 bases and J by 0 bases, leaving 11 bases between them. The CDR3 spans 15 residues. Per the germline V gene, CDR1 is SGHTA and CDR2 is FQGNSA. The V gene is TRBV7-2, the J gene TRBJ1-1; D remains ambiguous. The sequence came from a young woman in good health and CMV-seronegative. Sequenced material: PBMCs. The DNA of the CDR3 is TGTGCCAGCAGCTTGGGAATTGTCATGAACACTGAAGCTTTCTTT. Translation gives CASSLGIVMNTEAFF. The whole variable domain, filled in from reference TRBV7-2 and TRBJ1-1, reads GAGVSQSPSNKVTEKGKDVELRCDPISGHTALYWYRQSLGQGLEFLIYFQGNSAPDKSGLPSDRFSAERTGGSVSTLTIQRTQQEDSAVYLCASSLGIVMNTEAFFGQGTRLTVV.